These 31 T cell receptor beta chains were all obtained from the same sample, sequenced in a study of T-cell memory formation after mild COVID-19. One entry per CDR3 protein results from TCRdb running MiXCR on the 5' RACE reads. The sample includes approximately 560,000 distinct CDR3 sequences, roughly 17% of them seen just once. Sample: PBMCs or a T cell subset sorted from them (not recorded which). The receptors shown here come from an adult woman who had mild COVID-19 (a few samples of this study predate the infection). Cell type and time point are not known.

V is TRBV5-1 and J is TRBJ1-5; a weak D match, TRBD1 (5 bases). The germline V gene encodes CDR1 SGHRS and CDR2 YFSETQ. V was clipped by 0 bases and J by 5 bases, with 9 bases between them. The CDR3 runs to 14 residues. CDR3 protein: CASSLVGGDQPQHF. As DNA, the CDR3 is TGCGCCAGCAGCTTGGTGGGGGGGGATCAGCCCCAGCATTTT.

This clonotype was seen more than once but under ten times. The chain recombines TRBV5-5 with TRBJ1-1, with a weak D call TRBD1 (5 bases). From germline, CDR1 is SGHKS and CDR2 YYEKEE (reference sequence). Trimming shortened V by 0 bases and J by 6 bases, and 12 bases separated the two germline ends. The length of the CDR3 is 14 residues. CDR3 in DNA: TGTGCCAGCAGCTTGGCCGTGGGGGGGGCTGAAGCTTTCTTT. The encoded protein is CASSLAVGGAEAFF.

V gene TRBV15 combines with J gene TRBJ2-6; a possible D gene is TRBD2 (5 bases). Germline CDR1 is LNHNV and CDR2 is YYDKDF (reference sequence). Trimming took 0 bases from V and 1 from J, leaving 7 bases between them. The length of the CDR3 is 16 residues. Written as DNA, the CDR3 is TGTGCCACCAGCAGAGATGGCGGGTCTGGGGCCAACGTCCTGACTTTC. Its protein is CATSRDGGSGANVLTF.

The genes are TRBV19 and TRBJ2-3, with D perhaps given as TRBD1 or TRBD2 (5 bases each). Trimming stripped 4 bases from V and 2 bases from J, with 19 bases between. Germline V gives CDR1 LNHDA, CDR2 SQIVND (reference sequence). This CDR3 has 17 residues. The CDR3 DNA sequence: TGTGCCAGTAGTACCCTTTATCGCAGGGAGTTCACAGATACGCAGTATTTT. This codes for CASSTLYRREFTDTQYF.

The CDR3 DNA sequence: TGCAGCGTTGCCCCTAGCGGGGTTCCCTACGAGCAGTACTTC. It yields the protein CSVAPSGVPYEQYF. This chain links TRBV29-1 with TRBJ2-7; 9 nucleotides agree with TRBD2. Germline V gene lookup returns CDR1 SQVTM and CDR2 ANQGSEA. The V segment lost 4 bases and the J segment 2 bases; nucleotides outside the gene matches: 6. The CDR3 contains 14 residues.

Turning to this clonotype: Relative to the germline gene, one junction end is altered; a read error may explain this. The chain employs TRBV7-2 and TRBJ2-1; possibly TRBD1 or TRBD2 for D (6 bases each). From germline, CDR1 is SGHTA and CDR2 FQGNSA. The CDR3 extends over 11 amino acids. CDR3: CASSLDRDLLF. The CDR3 DNA sequence: TGTGCCAGCAGCTTAGACAGGGACTTGCTCTTC.

The V call is TRBV9, the J call TRBJ1-1; D possibly corresponds to TRBD1 (6 bases). V was cut by 4 bases and J by 6 bases, with 16 bases left in between. This CDR3 is built from 14 residues. Germline V lookup: CDR1 SGDLS, CDR2 YYNGEE. The CDR3 loop reads CASSRRTERSEAFF. CDR3 sequence (DNA): TGTGCCAGCAGCCGCAGGACAGAAAGGTCTGAAGCTTTCTTT. Based on the CDR3 plus reference TRBV9 and TRBJ1-1, the full variable domain is DSGVTQTPKHLITATGQRVTLRCSPRSGDLSVYWYQQSLDQGLQFLIQYYNGEERAKGNILERFSAQQFPDLHSELNLSSLELGDSALYFCASSRRTERSEAFFGQGTRLTVV.

The gene calls are TRBV9 and TRBJ2-4; D perhaps matches TRBD1 (6 bases). Germline CDR1 and CDR2: SGDLS and YYNGEE. The CDR3 loop spans 16 amino acids. Trimming removed 3 bases at V and 3 bases at J, with 16 bases between. This chain's CDR3 is CASSARQAGDKNIQYF. In DNA form, the CDR3 reads TGTGCCAGCAGCGCTAGACAGGCTGGGGACAAAAACATTCAGTACTTC. Filled out from reference TRBV9 and TRBJ2-4, the complete variable domain reads DSGVTQTPKHLITATGQRVTLRCSPRSGDLSVYWYQQSLDQGLQFLIQYYNGEERAKGNILERFSAQQFPDLHSELNLSSLELGDSALYFCASSARQAGDKNIQYFGAGTRLSVL.

This clonotype has just a few counts. The chain employs TRBV7-3 and TRBJ1-6; 7 bases are a match to TRBD1. The CDR3 totals 15 residues. Germline loops: CDR1 SGHTA, CDR2 FQGTGA. The ends lost 5 bases at V and 5 bases at J; junction bases unmatched: 6. The CDR3: CASSLTGVNNSPLHF. DNA for the CDR3: TGTGCCAGCAGCCTCACAGGGGTAAATAATTCACCCCTCCACTTT. Variable domain in full (rest from reference TRBV7-3 and TRBJ1-6): GAGVSQTPSNKVTEKGKYVELRCDPISGHTALYWYRQSLGQGPEFLIYFQGTGAADDSGLPNDRFFAVRPEGSVSTLKIQRTERGDSAVYLCASSLTGVNNSPLHFGNGTRLTVT.

The chain combines TRBV7-3 with TRBJ2-1; TRBD2 matches at 9 bases. The V segment lost 0 bases and the J segment 14 bases; nucleotides outside the gene matches: 11. Per the germline V gene, CDR1 is SGHTA and CDR2 is FQGTGA. The CDR3 runs 15 residues. This CDR3 is CASSLTGASGDLEFF. In DNA form, the CDR3 reads TGTGCCAGCAGCTTAACTGGAGCTAGCGGGGACCTCGAGTTCTTC.

This clonotype has only a few counts. V and J are TRBV19 and TRBJ1-1; tentative D call: TRBD1 (6 bases). Per germline, CDR1 LNHDA and CDR2 SQIVND (reference sequence). This CDR3 is 14 amino acids long. Trimming removed 3 bases at V and 1 base at J, with 9 bases between. CDR3 in DNA: TGTGCCAGTAGTATGCAGGGGTCGAACACTGAAGCTTTCTTT. This gives the protein CASSMQGSNTEAFF.

This clonotype has a handful of counts. The gene calls are TRBV20-1 and TRBJ1-2, with D perhaps matching TRBD1 (5 bases). The length of the CDR3 is 13 residues. From germline, CDR1 is DFQATT and CDR2 SNEGSKA (reference sequence). The V end was cut by 5 bases, the J end by 2 bases, with 12 bases between. CDR3 coding DNA: TGCAGTGCTGGGGCGGAGAGAAACTATGGCTACACCTTC. It encodes CSAGAERNYGYTF.

The chain recombines TRBV7-3 with TRBJ2-1, with 7 bases matching TRBD2. V shed 5 bases and J 0 bases; nucleotides not matched to a gene: 16. The CDR3 consists of 19 residues. CDR1 is SGHTA, CDR2 FQGTGA, per germline. This CDR3 is CASSPMGLAVQSSYNEQFF. The CDR3 bases are TGTGCCAGCAGCCCTATGGGGCTAGCGGTCCAAAGCTCCTACAATGAGCAGTTCTTC.

This clonotype was seen a few times. The chain employs TRBV9 and TRBJ1-2; D is undetermined. The CDR3 contains 15 residues. V was cut by 1 base and J by 6 bases, with 16 bases left in between. From germline, CDR1 is SGDLS and CDR2 YYNGEE. This CDR3 is CASSVSDWFANGYTF. The CDR3 DNA reads TGTGCCAGCAGCGTAAGTGATTGGTTTGCGAATGGCTACACCTTC.

This clonotype was seen ten or more times. The chain recombines TRBV12-3 or TRBV12-4 with TRBJ2-7, with 8 bases lining up with TRBD1. This CDR3 spans 14 amino acids. V dropped 5 bases and J dropped 1; count of bases not matched to a gene: 4. CDR3: CASSPGQASYEQYF. For the CDR3, the DNA is TGTGCCAGCAGTCCGGGACAGGCATCCTACGAGCAGTACTTC.

Only a few counts were recorded for this clonotype. CDR3 sequence reads: CATSTDQETQYF. CDR3 in DNA: TGTGCCACCAGCACGGACCAAGAGACCCAGTACTTC. The chain recombines TRBV15 with TRBJ2-5; no clear D gene. With 4 bases removed from V and 0 bases from J, the gap between germline ends came to 3 bases. This CDR3 region has 12 residues. The V gene's germline CDR1 is LNHNV and CDR2 YYDKDF (reference sequence).

This clonotype appeared a few times. The rearrangement joins TRBV15 to TRBJ2-3, with 8 bases aligning to TRBD2. CDR3 length: 17 amino acids. Germline V gives CDR1 LNHNV, CDR2 YYDKDF (reference sequence). J was trimmed by 6 bases and V by 0 bases; bases with no gene match: 11. The CDR3 nucleotides read TGTGCCACCAGCAGAGATTTGAACGGGGGGGCGTCGGATACGCAGTATTTT. Amino acid sequence: CATSRDLNGGASDTQYF.

In its sample, this clonotype was seen many times. V gene TRBV6-5 combines with J gene TRBJ2-7; TRBD2 matches at 7 bases. From germline, CDR1 is MNHEY and CDR2 SVGAGI. V was clipped by 2 bases and J by 9 bases; unmatched bases: 13. The CDR3 totals 15 residues. As DNA, the CDR3 is TGTGCCAGCAGTTACGAAGGGACTACACCTACGACGCAGTACTTC. It is translated as CASSYEGTTPTTQYF.

The table lists this clonotype with a few counts. The rearrangement links TRBV25-1 to TRBJ2-5; D perhaps matches TRBD1 (5 bases). The length of the CDR3 is 15 residues. The V end was cut by 3 bases, the J end by 4 bases, with 15 bases between. Per germline, CDR1 MGHDK and CDR2 SYGVNS. As DNA, the CDR3 is TGTGCCAGCAGTGATCCCAGGGATCGGCGAGAGACCCAGTACTTC. This encodes CASSDPRDRRETQYF.

The chain joins TRBV19 to TRBJ2-2; perhaps D is TRBD1 or TRBD2 (5 bases each). V gave up 4 bases and J gave up 1 base, with 13 bases separating them. Looked up from germline, CDR1 is LNHDA and CDR2 is SQIVND (reference sequence). This CDR3 region has 16 residues. This CDR3 is CASSTWGWGNTGELFF. The CDR3 DNA follows: TGTGCCAGTAGTACCTGGGGGTGGGGGAACACCGGGGAGCTGTTTTTT.

Ten or more counts support this clonotype. V gene TRBV4-2 combines with J gene TRBJ2-3; TRBD1 matches 8 bases. CDR3 size: 17 residues. V shed 5 bases and J 3 bases; nucleotides not matched to a gene: 13. Germline V gene data show CDR1 as LGHNA and CDR2 as YNFKEQ. CDR3 in DNA: TGTGCCAGCAGCTCCCAACCTATAGGACAGGGTACAGATACGCAGTATTTT. As protein: CASSSQPIGQGTDTQYF.

The CDR3 nucleotides read TGTGCCAGCTCACCCGGATCAGATTCACCCCTCCACTTT. It is translated as CASSPGSDSPLHF. This chain links TRBV18 with TRBJ1-6; D remains ambiguous. This CDR3 is 13 amino acids long. The germline V gene has CDR1 KGHSH and CDR2 LQKENI. The ends were cut back, 3 bases at V and 8 bases at J, with 8 bases in the middle.

This clonotype has only a few counts. The chain combines TRBV7-9 with TRBJ2-3; 11 nucleotides agree with TRBD1. Germline CDR1 reads SEHNR; CDR2 reads FQNEAQ (reference sequence). J was trimmed by 2 bases and V by 4 bases; bases with no gene match: 5. The CDR3 is made up of 16 amino acids. CDR3 in amino acids: CASSSGDRGSTDTQYF. The CDR3 coding sequence is TGTGCCAGCAGCTCCGGGGACAGGGGGTCCACAGATACGCAGTATTTT.

This clonotype showed up many times. The CDR3 loop is CASSNRRSLAYEQYF. CDR3 sequence (DNA): TGCGCCAGCAGCAACAGGAGGTCGCTAGCCTACGAGCAGTACTTC. This chain links TRBV4-3 with TRBJ2-7; D possibly uses TRBD1 or TRBD2 (5 bases each). V lost 5 bases and J lost 2, with 16 bases in between. The CDR3 consists of 15 residues. Germline CDR1 reads LGHNA; CDR2 reads YSLEER.

There are a few counts of this clonotype. This rearrangement joins TRBV7-2 to TRBJ2-3, with TRBD2 matching over 15 bases. This CDR3 is 21 amino acids long. Unmatched junction bases numbered 16, after V lost 5 bases and J lost 1 base. The V gene's germline CDR1 is SGHTA and CDR2 FQGNSA. CDR3 sequence reads: CASSPGRVGTSGRRGTDTQYF. Here the CDR3 DNA reads TGTGCCAGCAGCCCCGGGAGGGTCGGGACTAGCGGGAGGAGGGGCACAGATACGCAGTATTTT. Combining the CDR3 with reference TRBV7-2 and TRBJ2-3 gives the whole variable domain GAGVSQSPSNKVTEKGKDVELRCDPISGHTALYWYRQSLGQGLEFLIYFQGNSAPDKSGLPSDRFSAERTGGSVSTLTIQRTQQEDSAVYLCASSPGRVGTSGRRGTDTQYFGPGTRLTVL.

The sample holds a few counts of this clonotype. This chain uses TRBV9 with TRBJ2-1; D may be TRBD1 or TRBD2 (6 bases each). The CDR3 loop spans 14 amino acids. Trimming took 6 bases from V and 6 from J, leaving 16 bases between them. The germline V gene encodes CDR1 SGDLS and CDR2 YYNGEE. CDR3 bases: TGTGCCAGCACAAGAGGGGGGTCTGGCAATGAGCAGTTCTTC. The encoded protein is CASTRGGSGNEQFF.

The genes are TRBV14 and TRBJ2-4; D might be TRBD1 or TRBD2, each matching 5 bases. Germline V CDR1 and CDR2: SGHDN, FVKESK. The length of the CDR3 is 15 residues. Trimming cost V 2 bases and J 5 bases, with 13 bases left between them. The CDR3 nucleotides are TGTGCCAGCAGCCAAAGACCTGGGGACCAAAACATTCAGTACTTC. This gives the protein CASSQRPGDQNIQYF.

The rearrangement uses TRBV20-1 and TRBJ1-2; 9 positions agree with TRBD1. Trimming at V came to 6 bases and at J to 7 bases, leaving 9 bases not matched to a gene. Germline V gives CDR1 DFQATT, CDR2 SNEGSKA (reference sequence). CDR3 length: 13 residues. The CDR3 sequence is CSAPDRGSRGYTF. CDR3 nucleotide sequence: TGCAGTGCACCGGACAGGGGTTCTCGTGGCTACACCTTC.

CDR3 nucleotides: TGCGCCAGCAGCTCTCCGGACAGGCGAGGCTACGAGCAGTACTTC. It specifies CASSSPDRRGYEQYF. The chain employs TRBV5-1 and TRBJ2-7; TRBD1 aligns across 7 bases. J gave up 3 bases and V 3 bases, and 9 bases lay outside the gene matches. CDR3 length: 15 amino acids. Per germline, CDR1 SGHRS and CDR2 YFSETQ.

In its sample, this clonotype was seen a few times. The V gene is TRBV12-3 or TRBV12-4, the J gene TRBJ2-1; 7 positions match TRBD2. The ends lost 7 bases at V and 13 bases at J; junction bases unmatched: 7. The CDR3 extends over 11 amino acids. CDR3 coding DNA: TGTGCCAGCAACACCGGGGGGAACCAGTTCTTC. It specifies CASNTGGNQFF.

The chain employs TRBV6-2 or TRBV6-3 and TRBJ2-3; D ambiguous. The CDR3 covers 13 residues. V lost 6 bases and J lost 2, with 9 bases in between. Germline V gene data show CDR1 as MNHEY and CDR2 as SVGEGT. The CDR3 DNA follows: TGTGCCAGCAGAGACACCTTCACAGATACGCAGTATTTT. Its protein product is CASRDTFTDTQYF.